These 18 T cell receptor beta chains share one sample of origin, sequenced in a study of T cells expressing NK-cell markers. TCRdb reprocessed the 5' RACE reads; each CDR3 protein has one entry and no DNA is given. The listing records some 440,000 distinct CDR3 sequences. Input material: blood T cells: a sorted CD56 or NKG2C T cell subset, CD4+ or CD8+ T cells, or bulk PBMC T cells (not recorded which). Receptors originate from a woman between 50 and 59 years old in good health.

The chain has TRBV28 and TRBJ2-5; TCRdb selects TRBD2, and the lack of DNA leaves this call unchecked. Germline lookup yields CDR1 MDHEN and CDR2 SYDVKM. This CDR3 is built from 18 residues. The chain's CDR3 is CASSLLKGTPNLEETQYF.

The chain recombines TRBV7-6 with TRBJ2-1. The CDR3 is made up of 17 amino acids. Germline-derived CDR1 and CDR2 are SGHVS and FNYEAQ. CDR3 sequence reads: CASSLWSFQSSYNEQFF.

The V gene is TRBV20-1, the J gene TRBJ1-4. From germline, CDR1 is DFQATT and CDR2 SNEGSKA (reference sequence). This CDR3 has 13 amino acids. The CDR3 loop reads CSAAFTTNEKLFF.

This chain connects TRBV2 to TRBJ1-1; the TCRdb call, TRBD1, lacks DNA for checking. CDR3 length equals 15 residues. CDR1 is SNHLY and CDR2 is FYNNEI in the germline V gene. The CDR3 sequence is CASTPFTGGKTEAFF.

The V call is TRBV20-1, the J call TRBJ2-5; TCRdb names TRBD1, which stays unverified in the absence of DNA. The CDR3 extends over 15 amino acids. CDR1 and CDR2 from the germline V gene are DFQATT and SNEGSKA (reference sequence). This CDR3 is CSADPPARKRETQYF.

The CDR3 reads CASSGGVRGTQYF. The chain combines TRBV25-1 with TRBJ2-5. This CDR3 has 13 amino acids. The germline CDR1 and CDR2 sequences are MGHDK and SYGVNS.

This chain uses TRBV11-2 with TRBJ2-2. The CDR3 is 15 amino acids. The germline CDR1 and CDR2 sequences are SGHAT and FQNNGV. CDR3: CASSLMLKNTGELFF.

This rearrangement joins TRBV21-1 to TRBJ2-1; the TCRdb call, TRBD2, lacks DNA for checking. TRBV21-1 is deemed a pseudogene. The CDR3 length is 17 residues. CDR3 residues: CASSKGATSGAYNEQFF.

The chain joins TRBV10-3 to TRBJ2-7; TCRdb designates TRBD2, a call that cannot be tested without DNA. Germline V gene data show CDR1 as ENHRY and CDR2 as SYGVKD. This CDR3 is built from 13 residues. This chain's CDR3 is CATNGGGGGEQYF.

This chain joins TRBV5-8 and TRBJ2-2; TCRdb selects TRBD1, and the lack of DNA leaves this call unchecked. This CDR3 spans 14 amino acids. CDR1 is SGHTS, CDR2 YDEGEE, per germline. Here the CDR3 reads CASSSDRDTGELFF.

This sequence joins TRBV7-9 and TRBJ2-7; TCRdb's D gene call, TRBD2, goes unchecked for lack of DNA. CDR3 size: 14 residues. Germline loops: CDR1 SEHNR, CDR2 FQNEAQ (reference sequence). The CDR3 here is CASSLRETDYEQYF.

The chain combines TRBV20-1 with TRBJ2-3; TCRdb's D call of TRBD2 is untestable without DNA. The CDR3 is 15 amino acids. Germline V gene data show CDR1 as DFQATT and CDR2 as SNEGSKA (reference sequence). The CDR3 loop reads CSARDQGLSTDTQYF.

The chain combines TRBV12-3 or TRBV12-4 with TRBJ2-2; the D gene TCRdb calls, TRBD2, cannot be checked with no DNA. The CDR3 extends over 16 amino acids. The CDR3 sequence is CASSQAGTRVHGELFF.

The chain couples TRBV5-1 to TRBJ1-1; TCRdb's D gene call, TRBD1, goes unchecked for lack of DNA. Germline assignment: CDR1 SGHRS and CDR2 YFSETQ. This CDR3 contains 12 residues. The chain's CDR3 is CASSSPGSEAFF. The full variable domain, with the rest looked up from reference TRBV5-1 and TRBJ1-1, is KAGVTQTPRYLIKTRGQQVTLSCSPISGHRSVSWYQQTPGQGLQFLFEYFSETQRNKGNFPGRFSGRQFSNSRSEMNVSTLELGDSALYLCASSSPGSEAFFGQGTRLTVV.

The V gene is TRBV18, the J gene TRBJ2-4. CDR1 KGHSH and CDR2 LQKENI come from the germline V gene. The CDR3 runs to 18 residues. CDR3 in amino acids: CASSSAIQVLIAKNIQYF. Using reference TRBV18 and TRBJ2-4 for the parts outside the CDR3, the full variable domain is NAGVMQNPRHLVRRRGQEARLRCSPMKGHSHVYWYRQLPEEGLKFMVYLQKENIIDESGMPKERFSAEFPKEGPSILRIQQVVRGDSAAYFCASSSAIQVLIAKNIQYFGAGTRLSVL.

The chain couples TRBV12-3 or TRBV12-4 to TRBJ2-1; TCRdb lists TRBD2, though no DNA is available to test this call. The CDR3 runs 14 residues. The CDR3 region is CASSFLTSDNEQFF.

The genes are TRBV4-1 and TRBJ1-4; the TRBD1 assignment by TCRdb is unverifiable without DNA. CDR3 size: 14 residues. CDR1 and CDR2 from the germline V gene are MGHRA and YSYEKL. Here the CDR3 reads CASSPGTYNEKLFF.

The V gene is TRBV11-3, the J gene TRBJ2-1; TCRdb lists TRBD2, though no DNA is available to test this call. The CDR3 is 13 residues long. CDR1 SGHNT and CDR2 YENEEA come from the germline V gene. The CDR3 reads CASSFEGVGEQFF.